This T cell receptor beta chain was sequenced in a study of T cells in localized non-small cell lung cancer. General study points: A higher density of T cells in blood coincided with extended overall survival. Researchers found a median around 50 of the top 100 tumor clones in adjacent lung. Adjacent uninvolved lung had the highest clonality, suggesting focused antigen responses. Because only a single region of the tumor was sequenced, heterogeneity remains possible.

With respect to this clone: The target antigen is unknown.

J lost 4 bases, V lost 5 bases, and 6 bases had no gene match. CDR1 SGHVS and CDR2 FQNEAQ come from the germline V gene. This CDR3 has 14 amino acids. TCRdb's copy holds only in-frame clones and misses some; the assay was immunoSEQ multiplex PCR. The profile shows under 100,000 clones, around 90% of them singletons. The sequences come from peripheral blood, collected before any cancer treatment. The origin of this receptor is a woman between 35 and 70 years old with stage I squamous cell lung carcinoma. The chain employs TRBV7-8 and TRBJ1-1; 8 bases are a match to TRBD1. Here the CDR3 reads CASSQNTGGTEAFF. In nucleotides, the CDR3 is TGTGCCAGCAGCCAAAATACAGGGGGCACTGAAGCTTTCTTT.